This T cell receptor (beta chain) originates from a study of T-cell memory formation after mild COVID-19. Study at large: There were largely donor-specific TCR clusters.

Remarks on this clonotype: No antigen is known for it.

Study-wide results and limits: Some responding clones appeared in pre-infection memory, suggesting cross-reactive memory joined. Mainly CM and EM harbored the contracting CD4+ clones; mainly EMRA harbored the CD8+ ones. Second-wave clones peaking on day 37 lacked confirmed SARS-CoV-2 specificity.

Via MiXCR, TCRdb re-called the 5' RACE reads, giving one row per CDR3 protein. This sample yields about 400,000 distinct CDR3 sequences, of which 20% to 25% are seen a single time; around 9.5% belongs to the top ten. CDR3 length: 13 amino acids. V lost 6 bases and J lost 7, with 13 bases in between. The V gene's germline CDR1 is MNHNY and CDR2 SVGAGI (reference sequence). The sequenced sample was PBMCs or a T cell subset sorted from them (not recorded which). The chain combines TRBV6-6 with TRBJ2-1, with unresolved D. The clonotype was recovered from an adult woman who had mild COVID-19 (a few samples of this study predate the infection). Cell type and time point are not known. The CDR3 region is CASRAMASNEQFF. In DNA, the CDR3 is TGTGCCAGCAGGGCGATGGCTAGTAATGAGCAGTTCTTC.